This passage covers 5 T cell receptor beta chains from one sample sequenced in a study of T cells in women clearing cervical HPV infection. TCRdb keeps only in-frame clones here, not all; method: immunoSEQ multiplex PCR. The sample holds under 25,000 clones. Sample: blood buffy coat. All receptors derive from a woman between 18 and 70 years old with a cervical HPV16 infection that either progressed to CIN3+ or cleared (not recorded which).

Regarding this clone: The missing CDR3 end, 3 residues past where the read stops, is filled in from the germline J gene. This chain uses TRBV20-1 with TRBJ1-5; possibly TRBD1 for D (6 bases). The germline CDR1 and CDR2 sequences are DFQATT and SNEGSKA (reference sequence). This CDR3 has 15 amino acids. V dropped 5 bases and J dropped 1 base, with 15 bases sitting between them. Incomplete CDR3 DNA: TGCAGTGCTTCTAAGACCCAGGGGAGCAATCAGCCC. Protein product: CSASKTQGSNQP. The whole CDR3 sequence reads CSASKTQGSNQPQHF.

About this clone itself: The CDR3 end lies 3 residues beyond the end of the read and is filled in from the germline J gene. This chain joins TRBV20-1 and TRBJ1-5; 11 bases are shared with TRBD1. The V gene end was trimmed by 3 bases and the J gene end by 6 bases; junction bases not matched to a gene: 4. Germline assignment: CDR1 DFQATT and CDR2 SNEGSKA (reference sequence). CDR3 length equals 14 residues. The CDR3 reads CSARDRGLGQPQHF. The CDR3 bases that were read are TGCAGTGCTAGGGACAGGGGGCTAGGTCAGCCC.

Of note for this clone: Sequencing ends 3 residues short of the CDR3 end; the germline J gene provides the rest. This chain joins TRBV19 and TRBJ2-5, with D perhaps TRBD1 (6 bases). V gave up 3 bases and J gave up 5 bases, with 13 bases separating them. The V gene's germline CDR1 is LNHDA and CDR2 SQIVND (reference sequence). The CDR3 sequence is 14 residues long. CDR3 sequence: CASSIPGAGETQYF. The CDR3 bases that were read are TGTGCCAGTAGTATTCCAGGGGCCGGGGAGACC.

To note about this clone: The CDR3 end is not reached by the read, which stops 3 residues before it; the germline J gene fills it in. The rearrangement uses TRBV20-1 and TRBJ2-1; 7 bases match TRBD1. With V trimmed by 1 base and J by 4 bases, 4 bases remained unmatched. The CDR3 is 14 amino acids. Germline V gene lookup returns CDR1 DFQATT and CDR2 SNEGSKA (reference sequence). This CDR3 reads CSARAETGYNEQFF. CDR3 DNA (partial): TGCAGTGCTAGAGCCGAGACAGGGTACAATGAG.

Remarks on this clone: Read data end 3 residues before the CDR3 end; the end is taken from the germline J gene. The V call is TRBV20-1, the J call TRBJ1-2; D possibly corresponds to TRBD1 (5 bases). The V gene's germline CDR1 is DFQATT and CDR2 SNEGSKA (reference sequence). This CDR3 is 15 amino acids long. Trimming shortened V by 6 bases and J by 2 bases, and 19 bases separated the two germline ends. The DNA read from the CDR3 is TGCAGTGCAGCGGGAGGACAACGGGGGAACTATGGC. It translates to CSAAGGQRGNYG. The complete CDR3 sequence is CSAAGGQRGNYGYTF.